This entry lists 14 T cell receptor beta chains sequenced from one sample in a study of control samples from healthy donors and cancer patients. Sequencing used immunoSEQ multiplex PCR; TCRdb keeps in-frame clones, though not all of them. Among tens of thousands of clones listed, around four fifths were seen once. Sequencing was carried out using PBMCs. The receptor source for this set is an older woman with lung cancer.

The gene calls are TRBV19 and TRBJ1-5; D call uncertain. Trimming shortened V by 5 bases and J by 1 base, and 3 bases separated the two germline ends. Germline values: CDR1 LNHDA, CDR2 SQIVND (reference sequence). The CDR3 sequence is 12 residues long. Here the CDR3 DNA reads TGTGCCAGTAGTCAGAGCAATCAGCCCCAGCATTTT. Its translation is CASSQSNQPQHF. The full variable domain, in which reference TRBV19 and TRBJ1-5 provide the parts outside the CDR3, is DGGITQSPKYLFRKEGQNVTLSCEQNLNHDAMYWYRQDPGQGLRLIYYSQIVNDFQKGDIAEGYSVSREKKESFPLTVTSAQKNPTAFYLCASSQSNQPQHFGDGTRLSIL.

This clone was detected only once. The chain recombines TRBV10-2 with TRBJ1-1; no clear D. Trimming took off 7 bases at V and 0 bases at J, with 9 bases between the two ends. This CDR3 comprises 13 residues. CDR1 and CDR2 from the germline V gene are WSHSY and SAAADI. CDR3 bases: TGCGCCAGCAAAGTTGCCATGAACACTGAAGCTTTCTTT. Translating it yields CASKVAMNTEAFF.

The V call is TRBV7-8, the J call TRBJ2-1; 10 nucleotides agree with TRBD2. V lost 2 bases and J lost 8; bases outside the gene matches: 9. Germline CDR1 SGHVS, CDR2 FQNEAQ. The CDR3 sequence is 16 residues long. The CDR3 loop is CASSLTPSGGGYEQFF. CDR3 in DNA: TGTGCCAGCAGCTTAACTCCCAGCGGGGGGGGGTATGAGCAGTTCTTC.

The V and J genes are TRBV6-5 and TRBJ1-4; D unclear. There are 15 residues in the CDR3. The germline gives CDR1 MNHEY, CDR2 SVGAGI. The V end lost 0 bases, the J end lost 11 bases, and 16 bases lay between the germline ends. CDR3 nucleotides: TGTGCCAGCAGTTACTCCGCTGTCCCGGGAGGGAAACTGTTTTTT. Its translation is CASSYSAVPGGKLFF.

This clone was recorded once. This rearrangement joins TRBV7-8 to TRBJ1-1, with a weak D call TRBD1 (6 bases). Trimming removed 0 bases from V and 7 bases from J, with 9 bases in between. This CDR3 is 13 amino acids long. Germline assignment: CDR1 SGHVS and CDR2 FQNEAQ. The CDR3 here is CASSLAGAREAFF. In DNA form, the CDR3 reads TGTGCCAGCAGCTTAGCGGGGGCCCGTGAAGCTTTCTTT.

The V and J genes are TRBV9 and TRBJ1-1; D unclear. The CDR3 covers 11 residues. In germline, CDR1 is SGDLS, CDR2 YYNGEE. The V end lost 3 bases, the J end lost 10 bases, and 10 bases lay between the germline ends. The CDR3 loop reads CASSAADGAFF. The DNA for the CDR3 is TGTGCCAGCAGCGCTGCGGATGGAGCTTTCTTT.

In nucleotides, the CDR3 is TGCGCCAGCAGCTTGGCTTCGACGGAAACCGGGGAGCTGTTTTTT. Encoded protein: CASSLASTETGELFF. This chain uses TRBV5-1 with TRBJ2-2, with D unclear. Trimming took 0 bases from V and 5 from J, leaving 11 bases between them. Germline V gene sequence: CDR1 SGHRS, CDR2 YFSETQ. The CDR3 consists of 15 residues.

The V gene is TRBV19, the J gene TRBJ2-3, with 10 bases aligning to TRBD1. The CDR3 contains 15 residues. Germline V lookup: CDR1 LNHDA, CDR2 SQIVND (reference sequence). J was trimmed by 1 base and V by 9 bases; bases with no gene match: 7. This CDR3 is CASRQGASGTDTQYF. The CDR3 DNA follows: TGTGCCAGCCGACAGGGGGCATCAGGCACAGATACGCAGTATTTT.

Details on this clone: This CDR3 is also generated by other DNA sequences in the sample. The rearrangement uses TRBV7-3 and TRBJ1-5, with D uncertain. Germline V lookup: CDR1 SGHTA, CDR2 FQGTGA. The CDR3 spans 13 residues. Trimming took 1 base from V and 2 from J, leaving 3 bases between them. CDR3 residues: CASSLRGNQPQHF. For the CDR3, the DNA is TGTGCCAGCAGCTTAAGAGGCAATCAGCCCCAGCATTTT.

The chain recombines TRBV6-5 with TRBJ2-2; D is undetermined. CDR3 size: 12 residues. The germline V gene encodes CDR1 MNHEY and CDR2 SVGAGI. V lost 6 bases and J lost 4, with 6 bases in between. The CDR3 loop reads CASRPVTGELFF. The CDR3 region has the DNA TGTGCCAGCAGACCTGTCACCGGGGAGCTGTTTTTT.

The rearrangement uses TRBV30 and TRBJ2-3; the match to TRBD1 covers 7 bases. Losses at the gene ends were 2 bases for V and 9 bases for J; bases not matched to a gene: 17. The CDR3 consists of 16 residues. Germline V gene lookup returns CDR1 GTSNPN and CDR2 SVGIG (reference sequence). CDR3 nucleotide sequence: TGTGCCTGGAGTCAGTCCGGACAGGTGGTTCGATCGACGCAGTATTTT. Translating gives CAWSQSGQVVRSTQYF.

This rearrangement joins TRBV9 to TRBJ1-1, with D perhaps TRBD1 (5 bases). CDR1 SGDLS and CDR2 YYNGEE come from the germline V gene. The CDR3 runs to 13 residues. Trimming took 4 bases from V and 6 from J, leaving 13 bases between them. CDR3 sequence (DNA): TGTGCCAGCAGCCCATTGGACAAATCTGAAGCTTTCTTT. It specifies CASSPLDKSEAFF.

The chain couples TRBV4-1 to TRBJ1-2; D unclear. Germline V gives CDR1 MGHRA, CDR2 YSYEKL. V was pared by 0 bases and J by 4 bases, with 9 bases between. The CDR3 totals 14 residues. CDR3 in amino acids: CASSQDRIGYGYTF. The CDR3 nucleotides are TGCGCCAGCAGCCAAGACCGGATCGGCTATGGCTACACCTTC.

The chain joins TRBV3-1 (or the pseudogene TRBV3-2) to TRBJ2-3, with TRBD2 as a possible D gene (6 bases). The CDR3 is made up of 14 amino acids. With 8 bases removed from V and 1 base from J, the gap between germline ends came to 13 bases. Germline lookup yields CDR1 LGHDT and CDR2 YNNKEL (reference sequence). CDR3 sequence: CASGRGLRTDTQYF. In DNA, the CDR3 is TGTGCCAGCGGGCGGGGTCTTCGCACAGATACGCAGTATTTT.